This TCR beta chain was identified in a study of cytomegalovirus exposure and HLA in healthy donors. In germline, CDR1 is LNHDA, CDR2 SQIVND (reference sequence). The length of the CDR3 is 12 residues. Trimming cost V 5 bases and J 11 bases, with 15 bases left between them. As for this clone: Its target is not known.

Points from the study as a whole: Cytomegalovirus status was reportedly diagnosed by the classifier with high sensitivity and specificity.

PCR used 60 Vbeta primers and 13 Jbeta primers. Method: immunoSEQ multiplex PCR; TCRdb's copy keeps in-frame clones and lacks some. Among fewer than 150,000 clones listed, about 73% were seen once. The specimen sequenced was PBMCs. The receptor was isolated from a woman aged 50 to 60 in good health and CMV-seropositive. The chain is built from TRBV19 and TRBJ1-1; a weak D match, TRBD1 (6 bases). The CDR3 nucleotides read TGTGCCAGTAGTTTACGACAGGCGCCGGCTTTCTTT. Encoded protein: CASSLRQAPAFF. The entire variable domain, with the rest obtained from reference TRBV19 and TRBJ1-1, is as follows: DGGITQSPKYLFRKEGQNVTLSCEQNLNHDAMYWYRQDPGQGLRLIYYSQIVNDFQKGDIAEGYSVSREKKESFPLTVTSAQKNPTAFYLCASSLRQAPAFFGQGTRLTVV.